This T cell receptor beta chain was identified during a study of T cell repertoires in cytomegalovirus infection. Study details: Recently identified HLA-C-restricted CMV epitopes were used, and well-studied HLA-B-restricted CMV epitopes were used as well. Carrying CMV and the relevant HLA type showed in public TCR beta signatures.

The germline CDR1 and CDR2 sequences are SGHVS and FQNEAQ. CDR3 length: 13 amino acids. Overall study findings and caveats: Carriers of CMV and the relevant HLA type were discriminated by public TCR beta frequency. The study found HLA-C-restricted CMV-specific TCR beta clonotypes dominating the ex vivo response.

As concerns this clonotype: Its specificity is not known. At one end, the junction sequence differs from germline, possibly due to a read error.

TCRdb independently ran MiXCR on the reads; one entry per CDR3 protein. This repertoire shows some 920,000 distinct CDR3 sequences, less than 35% found once; its top ten account for over 12%. The input for sequencing was cultured CD8+ T cells from PBMCs, taken from culture after CMV antigen stimulation. The TCR was taken from a human donor in good health (CMV status not recorded). Some clones in this sample may be carry-over from other donors' samples. This chain joins TRBV7-8 and TRBJ2-7; possibly TRBD1 or TRBD2 for D (6 bases each). The CDR3 bases are TGTGCCAACAGCCCCGGGGGCCTCTACGAGCAGTACTTC. It codes for CANSPGGLYEQYF.